Listed below are T cell receptor beta chains from one sample, sequenced in a study of CD8 T cells in ankylosing spondylitis. MiXCR, run by TCRdb on the 5' RACE reads, gives a single entry per CDR3 protein. The sample carries 150,000 to 200,000 distinct CDR3 sequences, 15% to 20% recorded once. The sequenced sample was blood, either unsorted or a sorted T cell fraction (not recorded which). These receptor sequences come from a male donor aged 5-30 years with ankylosing spondylitis or in good health (not recorded which). CDR3s include the opening cysteine and the closing phenylalanine or tryptophan. Each record gives: CDR3 DNA, CDR3 protein, D gene, V gene, clone size, J gene. A D gene is named only where the DNA matches it firmly. Only some rows state a clone size, as once, few, many or a class for expanded clones.

TGCAGTGCTAGTCACGGGGGAGGCTACACCTTC,CSASHGGGYTF,.,TRBV20-1,.,TRBJ1-2
TGTGCCAGCAGCGAGCGAGGAGCGGGAGGGCGGGGGGAGACCCAGTACTTC,CASSERGAGGRGETQYF,TRBD2,TRBV7-8,many,TRBJ2-5
TGTGCCAGCAGTTACTCGGGGGGGGCTAGCACAGATACGCAGTATTTT,CASSYSGGASTDTQYF,.,TRBV6-5,once,TRBJ2-3
TGCGCCAGCAGCCAACTGACAGGGGTAGCGGATGGCTACACCTTC,CASSQLTGVADGYTF,TRBD1,TRBV4-3,few,TRBJ1-2
TGCAGTGCTAGAGACCCAAGTACGCAGTATTTT,CSARDPSTQYF,.,TRBV20-1,many,TRBJ2-3
TGTGCCAGCAGTTTACTCGAGGCGGACAATGAGCAGTTCTTC,CASSLLEADNEQFF,.,TRBV27,few,TRBJ2-1
TGCAGCGCCGTTAACCCGAACACCGGGGAGCTGTTTTTT,CSAVNPNTGELFF,.,TRBV29-1,once,TRBJ2-2
TGTGCCATCAGAGCGACCGGGAGCTCCTACGAGCAGTACTTC,CAIRATGSSYEQYF,.,TRBV10-3,many,TRBJ2-7
TGTGCCAGCAGCCAAGGTTCGCTAGCCTATGGGGAGACCCAGTACTTC,CASSQGSLAYGETQYF,.,TRBV14,.,TRBJ2-5
TGCGCCAGCAGCTTGAGTAGGGCAGGTCTGGACGGCTACACCTTC,CASSLSRAGLDGYTF,.,TRBV5-1,many,TRBJ1-2
TGTGCCACCAGCTTTACAACGACCTACAATGAGCAGTTCTTC,CATSFTTTYNEQFF,.,TRBV15,many,TRBJ2-1
TGCGCCAGCAGCTCCGGGACAGCCCAAGAGACCCAGTACTTC,CASSSGTAQETQYF,TRBD1,TRBV5-1,many,TRBJ2-5
TGTGCCAGCAGCTCGACTAGGCAGGACTCCTACAATGAGCAGTTCTTC,CASSSTRQDSYNEQFF,.,TRBV7-9,many,TRBJ2-1
TGCGCCAGCAGCTTGGGGAGGACTAGCGGGATTACAGATACGCAGTATTTT,CASSLGRTSGITDTQYF,TRBD2,TRBV5-1,many,TRBJ2-3
TGTGCCAGCAGTCCCACAGGGACTAGCCGACAAGAGACCCAGTACTTC,CASSPTGTSRQETQYF,TRBD2,TRBV12-3/TRBV12-4,many,TRBJ2-5
TGTGCCAGCAGTGTCTTGGACGGCCACTATGGCTACACCTTC,CASSVLDGHYGYTF,.,TRBV6-1,few,TRBJ1-2
TGCAGTGCTTCTCCGGGACAGGGGATTTTTGGTGAAGCTTTCTTT,CSASPGQGIFGEAFF,TRBD1,TRBV20-1,many,TRBJ1-1
TGCGCCAGCAGCTTTGGGGAAGATACGCAGTATTTT,CASSFGEDTQYF,.,TRBV5-1,many,TRBJ2-3
TGTGCCAGCTCACCCGCTGAGGGCCCGAGCTCCTACGAGCAGTACTTC,CASSPAEGPSSYEQYF,.,TRBV18,many,TRBJ2-7
TGTGCCAGCAGCCCGGGACAGGGCTCCGGGGCCCAGTACTTC,CASSPGQGSGAQYF,TRBD1,TRBV7-2,many,TRBJ2-5
TGTGCCATCAGTGAAGGTGCAGGGTTTAGCACCTTC,CAISEGAGFSTF,.,TRBV10-3,many,TRBJ1-2
TGCGCCAGCAGCAGGGCCGTTCCCGATGAGCAGTTCTTC,CASSRAVPDEQFF,.,TRBV5-1,many,TRBJ2-1
TGCAGCGTTCCAGGGGACTCTGGGGCCAACGTCCTGACTTTC,CSVPGDSGANVLTF,.,TRBV29-1,many,TRBJ2-6
TGCAGTGTTTTAGAGGGGTGGGAGACCCAGTACTTC,CSVLEGWETQYF,.,TRBV20-1,.,TRBJ2-5
TGTGCCATCAGTGATGCGGGACAGACCGGGGAGCTGTTTTTT,CAISDAGQTGELFF,.,TRBV10-3,many,TRBJ2-2
TGCAGCGTCGGACAGGGTAATTCACCCCTCCACTTT,CSVGQGNSPLHF,TRBD1,TRBV29-1,.,TRBJ1-6
TGTGCCACCACCTCGCGGCTAGCGGGAGGGCCCGATGAGCAGTTCTTC,CATTSRLAGGPDEQFF,TRBD2,TRBV15,many,TRBJ2-1
TGTGCCAGCAGTTTAGCGTCGAACACCGGGGAGCTGTTTTTT,CASSLASNTGELFF,.,TRBV12-3/TRBV12-4,.,TRBJ2-2
TGCAGCACGGGGGCCTCCAGGGAGACCCAGTACTTC,CSTGASRETQYF,.,TRBV29-1,many,TRBJ2-5